This is a list of T cell receptor beta chains from one sample in a study of STAT5B mutations in CD4+ large granular lymphocyte leukemia. The table came from immunoSEQ multiplex PCR; TCRdb's copy has only in-frame clones and leaves some out. The sample contains about 33,000 clones, 70% to 75% of which appear only once. Sequences were obtained from CD4+ T cells from blood buffy coats. The receptors were gathered from a human donor in good health. CDR3s include the opening cysteine and the closing phenylalanine or tryptophan. Fields, in order: J gene, V gene, CDR3 protein.

>TRBJ2-7|TRBV28
CASSLGRPYEQYF
>TRBJ1-4|TRBV7-9
CASSKFRGTSNEKLFF
>TRBJ1-5|TRBV30
CAWGDSSNQPQHF
>TRBJ1-2|TRBV5-6
CASSLGAAGYGYTF
>TRBJ1-4|TRBV19
CASSESGGNEKLFF
>TRBJ1-2|TRBV11-1
CASSPSPGTYGYTF
>TRBJ2-2|TRBV4-2
CASSHGLAGGGELFF
>TRBJ1-1|TRBV13
CASSHREYTEAFF
>TRBJ2-7|TRBV27
CASSLSGGGASSYEQYF
>TRBJ1-2|TRBV2
CASRRDGQYGYTF
>TRBJ2-2|TRBV5-1
CASGVGASNTGELFF
>TRBJ1-1|TRBV11-3
CASSLGMVNTEAFF
>TRBJ2-1|TRBV21-1
CASKGPGPAYNEQFF
>TRBJ2-1|TRBV11-2
CASSEIMSYNEQFF
>TRBJ2-3|TRBV6-5
CASSIGQDRDTQYF
>TRBJ2-5|TRBV19
CASSKRQGWPETQYF
>TRBJ1-1|TRBV27
CASRDRSMNTEAFF
>TRBJ2-1|TRBV6-1
CASTTGLADYNEQFF
>TRBJ2-3|TRBV7-2
CASSPQTGFTDTQYF
>TRBJ2-5|TRBV7-9
CASSLEEGRETQYF
>TRBJ2-5|TRBV5-6
CASSHNTRGETQYF
>TRBJ1-4|TRBV30
CAGTGRFSEKLFF
>TRBJ2-7|TRBV11-2
CASSLGTGNYEQYF
>TRBJ1-2|TRBV7-2
CASSLDRGYYGYTF
>TRBJ2-1|TRBV7-6
CASKRGRTNNEQFF
>TRBJ2-7|TRBV30
CAWRRGSLYEQYF
>TRBJ2-1|TRBV7-9
CASSSAGGVTDEQFF
>TRBJ2-3|TRBV5-4
CASRRTGGRGTDTQYF
>TRBJ1-2|TRBV25-1
CALPSGQGYTF
>TRBJ2-5|TRBV7-2
CASSSTGTMTETQYF
>TRBJ2-7|TRBV5-5
CASSLLGYEQYF
>TRBJ1-1|TRBV5-5
CASSFGPRGDTEAFF
>TRBJ2-7|TRBV30
CAWNRGLAGSYEQYF
>TRBJ2-3|TRBV5-6
CASSLAYSGRDTQYF
>TRBJ1-1|TRBV5-6
CASSFFLNTEAFF
>TRBJ1-1|TRBV30
CAWSFSTEAFF
>TRBJ2-5|TRBV5-1
CASSLSSGGAAETQYF
>TRBJ1-5|TRBV30
CAWSRDKNQPQHF
>TRBJ1-2|TRBV19
CASGGWANYGYTF
>TRBJ1-2|TRBV7-9
CASSLDLYGYTF
>TRBJ1-1|TRBV14
CASSQGGRGAFF
>TRBJ2-5|TRBV7-7
CASTLGGGEVGETQYF
>TRBJ1-6|TRBV10-3
CAISVGGNSPLHF
>TRBJ2-3|TRBV27
CASSHKNARTSSLTDTQYF
>TRBJ2-1|TRBV11-2
CASSPRLAGGTSYNEQFF